The 29 T cell receptor beta chains below all came from one sample that was sequenced in a study of blood T cell repertoires in COVID-19. Profiling relied on immunoSEQ multiplex PCR, and the TCRdb table lists in-frame clones only, not all of them. The table shows around 330,000 clones, with 70% to 90% occurring only once. The sequencing input was peripheral blood. The receptor set was obtained from a woman aged 30 to 39 with COVID-19, enrolled during active disease.

The V gene is TRBV13, the J gene TRBJ2-1; D may be TRBD1 (6 bases). Germline CDR1 is PRHDT and CDR2 is FYEKMQ (reference sequence). The CDR3 contains 15 residues. The ends were cut back, 8 bases at V and 2 bases at J, with 16 bases in the middle. For the CDR3, the DNA is TGTGCCAGCGGCACAGGGACGTTACCCTACAATGAGCAGTTCTTC. Protein product: CASGTGTLPYNEQFF.

The chain joins TRBV5-1 to TRBJ1-3, with 7 bases fitting TRBD1. The V gene's germline CDR1 is SGHRS and CDR2 YFSETQ. V lost 3 bases, J lost 2 bases, and 2 bases stayed unmatched. The CDR3 covers 14 residues. CDR3 sequence (DNA): TGCGCCAGCAGCTCGACAGGGCCTGGAAACACCATATATTTT. It encodes CASSSTGPGNTIYF. Full variable domain (rest looked up from reference TRBV5-1 and TRBJ1-3): KAGVTQTPRYLIKTRGQQVTLSCSPISGHRSVSWYQQTPGQGLQFLFEYFSETQRNKGNFPGRFSGRQFSNSRSEMNVSTLELGDSALYLCASSSTGPGNTIYFGEGSWLTVV.

This sequence joins TRBV10-3 and TRBJ2-2; TRBD2 agrees at 16 bases. This CDR3 spans 18 amino acids. The J segment lost 5 bases and the V segment lost 6 bases, leaving 9 bases of the junction unmatched. Germline V CDR1 and CDR2: ENHRY, SYGVKD. The CDR3 protein is CAISQTLGLAGGTGELFF. CDR3 coding DNA: TGTGCCATCAGCCAAACTCTGGGACTAGCGGGGGGGACCGGGGAGCTGTTTTTT.

The chain uses TRBV5-1 and TRBJ2-1, with 7 nucleotides matching TRBD2. Germline lookup yields CDR1 SGHRS and CDR2 YFSETQ. Trimming took 1 base from V and 2 from J; bases not matched to a gene: 9. The CDR3 has 17 amino acids. CDR3 amino acids: CASSLPRLAPTYNEQFF. The CDR3 DNA sequence: TGCGCCAGCAGCTTGCCGCGACTAGCCCCGACCTACAATGAGCAGTTCTTC.

This chain connects TRBV6-5 to TRBJ2-5; 10 positions agree with TRBD2. The germline gives CDR1 MNHEY, CDR2 SVGAGI. The CDR3 spans 15 residues. V trimming: 5 bases; J trimming: 4 bases; junction bases outside the gene matches: 7. The CDR3 spells CASSTAGGPRETQYF. The CDR3 DNA reads TGTGCCAGCAGTACAGCGGGGGGGCCACGAGAGACCCAGTACTTC.

The chain couples TRBV7-9 to TRBJ1-2; D is ambiguous. Deletions cut 1 base from V and 4 bases from J, with 7 bases between. Germline-derived CDR1 and CDR2 are SEHNR and FQNEAQ (reference sequence). The CDR3 spans 13 residues. This chain's CDR3 is CASSLDSVYGYTF. The DNA for the CDR3 is TGTGCCAGCAGCTTAGACTCTGTCTATGGCTACACCTTC.

This chain uses TRBV5-4 with TRBJ2-5; no definite D call. The CDR3 runs to 13 residues. CDR1 is SGHNT and CDR2 is YYREEE in the germline V gene (reference sequence). V was trimmed by 2 bases and J by 2 bases, leaving 7 bases between them. CDR3 bases: TGTGCCAGCAGCTTCCAAAATCAAGAGACCCAGTACTTC. Its translation is CASSFQNQETQYF.

V gene TRBV7-9 combines with J gene TRBJ1-1, with 7 positions matching TRBD1. The CDR3 is made up of 13 amino acids. Looked up from germline, CDR1 is SEHNR and CDR2 is FQNEAQ (reference sequence). After removal of 6 bases from V and 3 bases from J, the junction contained 4 bases not matched to a gene. The CDR3 DNA follows: TGTGCCAGCAGAAGACAGGGCTACACTGAAGCTTTCTTT. It codes for CASRRQGYTEAFF.

V is TRBV10-3 and J is TRBJ2-5; TRBD2 might be the D (5 bases). This CDR3 is 14 amino acids long. Germline V gives CDR1 ENHRY, CDR2 SYGVKD. Trimming shortened V by 6 bases and J by 3 bases, and 14 bases separated the two germline ends. CDR3 sequence: CAISQMGSEETQYF. CDR3 bases: TGTGCCATCAGCCAGATGGGGAGCGAAGAGACCCAGTACTTC.

The genes are TRBV2 and TRBJ1-5; D is possibly TRBD1 (6 bases). Germline lookup yields CDR1 SNHLY and CDR2 FYNNEI. This CDR3 has 15 residues. The V end was cut by 1 base, the J end by 7 bases, with 14 bases between. The CDR3 nucleotides read TGTGCCAGCAGTGAAGGCCGACAGGTGGGCCAGCCCCAGCATTTT. It specifies CASSEGRQVGQPQHF.

In DNA, the CDR3 is TGTGCCAGCAGCTTTCAGGGACTGGCTTTCTTT. This gives the protein CASSFQGLAFF. The chain has TRBV5-6 and TRBJ1-1, with D possibly matching TRBD1 (5 bases). V shed 2 bases and J shed 11 bases, with 10 bases lying between them. This CDR3 is built from 11 residues. Looked up from germline, CDR1 is SGHDT and CDR2 is YYEEEE.

The V and J genes are TRBV27 and TRBJ1-2, with D tentatively TRBD1 (5 bases). The V gene's germline CDR1 is MNHEY and CDR2 SMNVEV (reference sequence). Trimming cost V 5 bases and J 4 bases, with 14 bases left between them. The CDR3 covers 14 residues. The CDR3 sequence is CASSDRDVLYGYTF. The CDR3 nucleotides are TGTGCCAGCAGTGACAGAGACGTTCTCTATGGCTACACCTTC.

The chain recombines TRBV25-1 with TRBJ2-1; 11 nucleotides align to TRBD2. V shed 6 bases, J shed 2 bases, and the junction held 0 bases outside the gene matches. This CDR3 is 14 amino acids long. Germline V gene data show CDR1 as MGHDK and CDR2 as SYGVNS. The CDR3 protein is CASRGLAAYNEQFF. CDR3 bases: TGTGCCAGCAGGGGACTAGCGGCCTACAATGAGCAGTTCTTC.

The V gene is TRBV5-5, the J gene TRBJ2-7; D possibly corresponds to TRBD2 (6 bases). The CDR3 contains 14 residues. Trimming cost V 5 bases and J 4 bases, with 16 bases left between them. Germline loops: CDR1 SGHKS, CDR2 YYEKEE (reference sequence). The CDR3 nucleotides read TGTGCCAGCAGGGAGGGACCGCAGAGATACGAGCAGTACTTC. Translation: CASREGPQRYEQYF.

The chain joins TRBV7-2 to TRBJ2-7, with D possibly matching TRBD1 (6 bases). Trimming removed 5 bases at V and 0 bases at J, with 14 bases between. Germline V CDR1 and CDR2: SGHTA, FQGNSA. The CDR3 spans 15 residues. The CDR3 DNA follows: TGTGCCAGCAGCCCAGGGGTTCCGGGCTCCTACGAGCAGTACTTC. Translation: CASSPGVPGSYEQYF. Drawing the rest from reference TRBV7-2 and TRBJ2-7, the complete variable domain is GAGVSQSPSNKVTEKGKDVELRCDPISGHTALYWYRQSLGQGLEFLIYFQGNSAPDKSGLPSDRFSAERTGGSVSTLTIQRTQQEDSAVYLCASSPGVPGSYEQYFGPGTRLTVT.

The chain employs TRBV5-1 and TRBJ1-6; D remains unclear. CDR1 SGHRS and CDR2 YFSETQ come from the germline V gene. With 0 bases removed from V and 6 bases from J, the gap between germline ends came to 7 bases. This CDR3 comprises 14 residues. CDR3 protein: CASSLARSNSPLHF. DNA of the CDR3: TGCGCCAGCAGCTTGGCACGGAGTAATTCACCCCTCCACTTT.

This clone was picked up a small number of times. The chain recombines TRBV4-1 with TRBJ2-5; the match to TRBD1 covers 8 bases. Germline loops: CDR1 MGHRA, CDR2 YSYEKL. This CDR3 spans 16 amino acids. With 3 bases clipped from V and 4 bases from J, the junction kept 10 bases outside the gene matches. CDR3 nucleotides: TGCGCCAGCAGCCAGGGCTGGGGACAGGACGGAGAGACCCAGTACTTC. Residues: CASSQGWGQDGETQYF.

V and J are TRBV19 and TRBJ1-6; TRBD1 agrees at 9 bases. From germline, CDR1 is LNHDA and CDR2 SQIVND (reference sequence). CDR3 size: 15 residues. V was pared by 3 bases and J by 9 bases, with 6 bases of the junction left unmatched. The CDR3 spells CASSMSGQGFSPLHF. CDR3 bases: TGTGCCAGTAGTATGTCCGGACAGGGGTTTTCACCCCTCCACTTT.

The sample holds one count of this clone. V and J are TRBV2 and TRBJ2-2; D is perhaps TRBD2 (6 bases). Germline-derived CDR1 and CDR2 are SNHLY and FYNNEI. Trimming shortened V by 8 bases and J by 7 bases, and 17 bases separated the two germline ends. There are 14 residues in the CDR3. The CDR3 nucleotides are TGTGCCAGCGCGGGGACCGGTCTTAACGGGGAGCTGTTTTTT. Translated, it gives CASAGTGLNGELFF.

This sequence joins TRBV15 and TRBJ2-3; 7 bases align to TRBD1. The CDR3 length is 14 residues. Germline-derived CDR1 and CDR2 are LNHNV and YYDKDF (reference sequence). The trim removed 6 bases at V and 6 bases at J, leaving 9 bases unmatched. The CDR3 loop reads CATRKTGFGDTQYF. CDR3 coding DNA: TGTGCCACCAGGAAGACAGGGTTTGGGGATACGCAGTATTTT. Variable domain in full (rest from reference TRBV15 and TRBJ2-3): DAMVIQNPRYQVTQFGKPVTLSCSQTLNHNVMYWYQQKSSQAPKLLFHYYDKDFNNEADTPDNFQSRRPNTSFCFLDIRSPGLGDTAMYLCATRKTGFGDTQYFGPGTRLTVL.

This clone turned up a few times. The V gene is TRBV5-4, the J gene TRBJ2-3, with D possibly being TRBD1 (6 bases). The CDR3 runs 14 residues. V was shortened by 2 bases and J by 3 bases, with 10 bases between the two germline ends. The germline gives CDR1 SGHNT, CDR2 YYREEE (reference sequence). CDR3 sequence (DNA): TGTGCCAGCAGCTTCGGACAGAAAACAGATACGCAGTATTTT. It specifies CASSFGQKTDTQYF.

For this clone: The junction departs from germline at one end; a sequencing error may be responsible. The V and J genes are TRBV7-6 and TRBJ1-2; D remains unclear. CDR1 SGHVS and CDR2 FNYEAQ come from the germline V gene. This CDR3 spans 15 amino acids. As DNA, the CDR3 is TGTGCCAGCAGCCTAGCCCCGACTGAGAACTATGGCTACACCTTC. Amino acids: CASSLAPTENYGYTF. The full variable domain, its missing parts supplied by reference TRBV7-6 and TRBJ1-2, is GAGVSQSPRYKVTKRGQDVALRCDPISGHVSLYWYRQALGQGPEFLTYFNYEAQQDKSGLPNDRFSAERPEGSISTLTIQRTEQRDSAMYRCASSLAPTENYGYTFGSGTRLTVV.

This sequence joins TRBV9 and TRBJ1-6, with TRBD1 as a possible D gene (5 bases). V shed 2 bases and J shed 9 bases, with 15 bases lying between them. CDR3 length: 15 amino acids. Germline loops: CDR1 SGDLS, CDR2 YYNGEE. The CDR3 spells CASSVGPSRGSPLHF. CDR3 nucleotides: TGTGCCAGCAGCGTGGGGCCCTCCCGAGGTTCACCCCTCCACTTT.

J is TRBJ2-3 and V is TRBV10-1; TRBD2 might be the D (5 bases). Germline CDR1 reads WNHNN; CDR2 reads SYGVQD (reference sequence). The CDR3 has 17 residues. Between the trimmed V and J ends, which lost 2 bases and 3 bases, there was a span of 18 bases. CDR3 nucleotides: TGCGCCAGCAGTGAGCCACCCGGAGCGGCGGTTACAGATACGCAGTATTTT. Translated: CASSEPPGAAVTDTQYF.

The chain employs TRBV5-5 and TRBJ2-7; 8 bases fit TRBD1. Germline CDR1 reads SGHKS; CDR2 reads YYEKEE (reference sequence). J was trimmed by 7 bases and V by 4 bases; bases with no gene match: 10. The CDR3 contains 14 residues. The DNA of the CDR3 is TGTGCCAGCAGCCTACCGTCCAGGGGGCATGAGCAGTACGTC. Translating it yields CASSLPSRGHEQYV.

This clone appeared many times. The rearrangement joins TRBV11-2 to TRBJ2-7; 7 nucleotides match TRBD1. The V gene's germline CDR1 is SGHAT and CDR2 FQNNGV. V gave up 5 bases and J gave up 6 bases; unmatched junction bases: 4. The CDR3 covers 12 residues. The CDR3 loop reads CASSPDRAEQYF. CDR3 coding DNA: TGTGCCAGCAGCCCTGACAGGGCCGAGCAGTACTTC.

The rearrangement links TRBV29-1 to TRBJ1-2, with TRBD1 as a possible D gene (6 bases). Trimming took off 4 bases at V and 6 bases at J, with 15 bases between the two ends. The germline V gene has CDR1 SQVTM and CDR2 ANQGSEA. The CDR3 consists of 13 residues. CDR3 in amino acids: CSVVTGLEDGYTF. The CDR3 region has the DNA TGCAGCGTTGTAACAGGGCTAGAGGATGGCTACACCTTC.

The chain recombines TRBV7-2 with TRBJ2-5, with TRBD2 matching over 8 bases. Germline lookup yields CDR1 SGHTA and CDR2 FQGNSA. Trimming removed 1 base from V and 1 base from J; junction bases left unmatched: 8. The CDR3 has 17 amino acids. The CDR3 nucleotides are TGTGCCAGCAGCTTAGGGATGGCGGGGGGCCCCCAAGAGACCCAGTACTTC. It is translated as CASSLGMAGGPQETQYF.

The J gene is TRBJ1-1, the V gene TRBV7-3; D remains ambiguous. Germline values: CDR1 SGHTA, CDR2 FQGTGA. CDR3 length equals 14 residues. The ends were cut back, 3 bases at V and 2 bases at J, with 10 bases in the middle. CDR3 sequence reads: CASSLVGKNTEAFF. As DNA, the CDR3 is TGTGCCAGCAGCTTGGTCGGTAAAAACACTGAAGCTTTCTTT. Full variable domain (outside the CDR3, taken from reference TRBV7-3 and TRBJ1-1): GAGVSQTPSNKVTEKGKYVELRCDPISGHTALYWYRQSLGQGPEFLIYFQGTGAADDSGLPNDRFFAVRPEGSVSTLKIQRTERGDSAVYLCASSLVGKNTEAFFGQGTRLTVV.